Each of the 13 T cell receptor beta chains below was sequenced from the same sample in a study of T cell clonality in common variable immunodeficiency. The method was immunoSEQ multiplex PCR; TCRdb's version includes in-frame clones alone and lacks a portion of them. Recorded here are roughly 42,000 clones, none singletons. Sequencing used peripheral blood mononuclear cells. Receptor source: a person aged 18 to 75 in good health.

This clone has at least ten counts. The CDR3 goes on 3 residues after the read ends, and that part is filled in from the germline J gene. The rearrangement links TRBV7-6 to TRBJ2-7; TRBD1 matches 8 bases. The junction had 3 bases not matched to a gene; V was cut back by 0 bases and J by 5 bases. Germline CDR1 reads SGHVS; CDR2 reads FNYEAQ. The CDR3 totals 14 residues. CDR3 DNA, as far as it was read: TGTGCCAGCAGCTTAGCGACAGGGGTGGACGAG. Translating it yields CASSLATGVDE. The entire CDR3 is CASSLATGVDEQYF.

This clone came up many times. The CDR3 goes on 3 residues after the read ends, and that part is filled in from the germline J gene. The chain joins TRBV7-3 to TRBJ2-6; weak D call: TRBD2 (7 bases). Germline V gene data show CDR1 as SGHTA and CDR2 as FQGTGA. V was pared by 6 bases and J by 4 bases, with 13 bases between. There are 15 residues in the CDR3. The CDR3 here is CASSWGGAGANVLTF. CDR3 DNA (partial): TGTGCCAGCAGTTGGGGGGGCGCCGGGGCCAACGTC.

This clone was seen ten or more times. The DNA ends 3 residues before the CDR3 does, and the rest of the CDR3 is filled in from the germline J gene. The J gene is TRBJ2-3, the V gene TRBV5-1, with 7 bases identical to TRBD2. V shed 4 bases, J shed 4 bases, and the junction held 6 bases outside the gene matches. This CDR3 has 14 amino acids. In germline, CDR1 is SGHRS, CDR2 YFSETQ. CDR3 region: CASSDRLAPDTQYF. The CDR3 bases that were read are TGCGCCAGCAGCGATCGACTAGCTCCAGATACG.

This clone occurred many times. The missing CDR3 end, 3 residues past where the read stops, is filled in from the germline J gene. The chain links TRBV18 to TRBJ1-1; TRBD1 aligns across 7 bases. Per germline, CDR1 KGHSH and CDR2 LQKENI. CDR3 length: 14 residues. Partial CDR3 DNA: TGTGCCAGCTCACCCGGGACAGCGCGCCAAGAA. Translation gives CASSPGTARQE. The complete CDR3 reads CASSPGTARQEAFF.

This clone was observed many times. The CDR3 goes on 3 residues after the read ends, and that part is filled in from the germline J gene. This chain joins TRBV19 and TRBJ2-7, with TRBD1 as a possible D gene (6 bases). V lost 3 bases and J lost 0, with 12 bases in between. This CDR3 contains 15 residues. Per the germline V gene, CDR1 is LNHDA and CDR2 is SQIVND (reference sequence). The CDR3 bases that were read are TGTGCCAGTAGTATGGGGGCAGGGCCCTCCTACGAG. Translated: CASSMGAGPSYE. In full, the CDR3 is CASSMGAGPSYEQYF.

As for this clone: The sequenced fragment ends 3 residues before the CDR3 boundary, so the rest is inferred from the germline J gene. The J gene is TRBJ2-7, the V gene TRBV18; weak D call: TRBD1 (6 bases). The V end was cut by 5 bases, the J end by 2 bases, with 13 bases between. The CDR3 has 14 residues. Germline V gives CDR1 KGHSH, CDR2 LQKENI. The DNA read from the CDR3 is TGTGCCAGCTCAACGGGCAGGGGAACCTACGAG. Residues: CASSTGRGTYE. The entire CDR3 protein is CASSTGRGTYEQYF.

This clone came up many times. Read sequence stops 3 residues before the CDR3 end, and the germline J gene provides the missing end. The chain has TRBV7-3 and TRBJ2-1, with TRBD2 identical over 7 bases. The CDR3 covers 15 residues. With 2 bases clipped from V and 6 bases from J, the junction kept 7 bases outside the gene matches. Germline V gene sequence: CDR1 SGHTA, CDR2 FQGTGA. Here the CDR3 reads CASSLGGGGGNEQFF. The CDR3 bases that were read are TGTGCCAGCAGCTTAGGCGGGGGAGGAGGCAATGAG.

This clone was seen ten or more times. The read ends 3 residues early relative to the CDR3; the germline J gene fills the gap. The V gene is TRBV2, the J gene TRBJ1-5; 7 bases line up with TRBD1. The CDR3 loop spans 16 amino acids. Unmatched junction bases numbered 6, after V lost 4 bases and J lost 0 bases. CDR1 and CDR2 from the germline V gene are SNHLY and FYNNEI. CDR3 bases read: TGTGCCAGCAGTGCCGGGACAGTCTATAGCAATCAGCCC. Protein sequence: CASSAGTVYSNQP. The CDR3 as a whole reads CASSAGTVYSNQPQHF.

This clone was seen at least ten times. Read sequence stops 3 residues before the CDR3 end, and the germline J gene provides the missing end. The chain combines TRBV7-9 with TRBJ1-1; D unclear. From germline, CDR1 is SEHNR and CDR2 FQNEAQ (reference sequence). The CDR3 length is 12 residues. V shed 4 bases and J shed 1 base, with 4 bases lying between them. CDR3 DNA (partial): TGTGCCAGCAGCTACAAGAACACTGAA. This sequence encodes CASSYKNTE. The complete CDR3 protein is CASSYKNTEAFF.

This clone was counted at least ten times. CDR3 DNA (partial): TGTGCCAGCAGCGAGCCTCCTCATCAGCCC. Translating it yields CASSEPPHQP. The full CDR3 reads CASSEPPHQPQHF. V usage is TRBV7-2 and J usage is TRBJ1-5; D ambiguous. The sequence runs out 3 residues before the end of the CDR3; the remainder is reconstructed from the germline J gene. The germline V gene encodes CDR1 SGHTA and CDR2 FQGNSA. V was clipped by 5 bases and J by 5 bases, with 10 bases between them. The CDR3 covers 13 residues.

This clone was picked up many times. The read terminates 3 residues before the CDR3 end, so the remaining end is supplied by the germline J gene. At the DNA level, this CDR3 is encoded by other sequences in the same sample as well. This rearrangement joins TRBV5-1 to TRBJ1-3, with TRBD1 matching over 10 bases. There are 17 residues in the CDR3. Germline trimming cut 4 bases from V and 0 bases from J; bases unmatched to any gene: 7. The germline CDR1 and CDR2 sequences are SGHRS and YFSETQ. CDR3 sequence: CASSPGTGEHSGNTIYF. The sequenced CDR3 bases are TGCGCCAGCAGCCCTGGGACAGGGGAGCACTCTGGAAACACC.

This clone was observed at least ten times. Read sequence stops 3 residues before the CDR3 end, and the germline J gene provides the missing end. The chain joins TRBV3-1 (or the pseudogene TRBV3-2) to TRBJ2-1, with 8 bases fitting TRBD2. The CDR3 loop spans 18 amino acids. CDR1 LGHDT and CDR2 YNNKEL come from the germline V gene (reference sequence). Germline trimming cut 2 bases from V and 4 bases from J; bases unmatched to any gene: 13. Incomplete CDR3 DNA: TGTGCCAGCAGCCAACTAAGGAGCGGGAGATCCTCTTACAATGAG. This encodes CASSQLRSGRSSYNE. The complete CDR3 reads CASSQLRSGRSSYNEQFF.

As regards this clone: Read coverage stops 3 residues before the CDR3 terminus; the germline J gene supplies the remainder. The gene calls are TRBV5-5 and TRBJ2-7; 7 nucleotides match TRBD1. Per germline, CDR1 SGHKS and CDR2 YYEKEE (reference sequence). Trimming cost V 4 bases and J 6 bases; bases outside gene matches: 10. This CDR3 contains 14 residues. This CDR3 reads CASSPGDREGEQYF. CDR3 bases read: TGTGCCAGCAGCCCGGGCGACAGGGAAGGCGAG.